The 17 T cell receptor beta chains presented below share a single source sample, sequenced in a study of blood T cell repertoires in COVID-19. Method: immunoSEQ multiplex PCR; TCRdb's copy keeps in-frame clones and lacks some. This table has over 50,000 clones, roughly 86% appearing once. The sample taken for sequencing was peripheral blood. The source is a human donor in a cohort sampled during active COVID-19.

A single count supports this clone. The chain couples TRBV18 to TRBJ1-2, with TRBD1 as a possible D gene (6 bases). This CDR3 region has 14 residues. Germline V gives CDR1 KGHSH, CDR2 LQKENI. V shed 4 bases and J shed 7 bases, with 16 bases lying between them. Here the CDR3 DNA reads TGTGCCAGCTCACGATTAGAGGGGGATGTTGGCTACACCTTC. Translated, it gives CASSRLEGDVGYTF.

The genes are TRBV5-6 and TRBJ1-6, with 7 positions matching TRBD1. The CDR3 runs to 14 residues. The germline V gene has CDR1 SGHDT and CDR2 YYEEEE. V gave up 3 bases and J gave up 3 bases; unmatched junction bases: 0. CDR3 DNA sequence: TGTGCCAGCAGCTACAGGGGCTATAATTCACCCCTCCACTTT. Amino acids: CASSYRGYNSPLHF.

This rearrangement joins TRBV6-6 to TRBJ2-7, with 7 bases aligning to TRBD1. Germline CDR1 MNHNY, CDR2 SVGAGI (reference sequence). Trimming took 5 bases from V and 3 from J; bases not matched to a gene: 10. The CDR3 sequence is 15 residues long. The CDR3, as DNA: TGTGCCAGCAGTGCGACCGGGACAGTACTCTACGAGCAGTACTTC. Protein product: CASSATGTVLYEQYF.

The rearrangement links TRBV5-5 to TRBJ1-1; D may be TRBD1 (5 bases). The CDR3 is made up of 14 amino acids. Per germline, CDR1 SGHKS and CDR2 YYEKEE (reference sequence). The V end lost 1 base, the J end lost 7 bases, and 14 bases lay between the germline ends. CDR3 residues: CASSLSGLKIEAFF. In DNA form, the CDR3 reads TGTGCCAGCAGCTTGTCGGGACTCAAGATTGAAGCTTTCTTT.

V and J are TRBV27 and TRBJ2-7; TRBD2 matches 12 bases. V shed 6 bases and J 3 bases; nucleotides not matched to a gene: 6. The CDR3 length is 15 residues. CDR1 MNHEY and CDR2 SMNVEV come from the germline V gene (reference sequence). The CDR3 protein is CASSGLAGYRYEQYF. As DNA, the CDR3 is TGTGCCAGCAGCGGACTAGCGGGATATCGCTACGAGCAGTACTTC.

This clone showed up just a few times. V usage is TRBV4-1 and J usage is TRBJ1-5; D is uncertain. This CDR3 comprises 14 residues. Germline V gene lookup returns CDR1 MGHRA and CDR2 YSYEKL. The V end lost 0 bases, the J end lost 2 bases, and 5 bases lay between the germline ends. Written as DNA, the CDR3 is TGCGCCAGCAGCCAAGAGGAGGGCAATCAGCCCCAGCATTTT. Its protein product is CASSQEEGNQPQHF.

The chain is built from TRBV24-1 and TRBJ2-5, with D maybe TRBD2 (5 bases). The CDR3 runs to 15 residues. Germline V gives CDR1 KGHDR, CDR2 SFDVKD. The V and J ends lost 2 bases and 0 bases respectively, with 9 bases between them. CDR3 coding DNA: TGTGCCACCAGTGATTCGGGGAAGTACCAAGAGACCCAGTACTTC. It encodes CATSDSGKYQETQYF.

The V call is TRBV4-2, the J call TRBJ2-7; tentative D call: TRBD1 (6 bases). The CDR3 contains 14 residues. Germline V gene sequence: CDR1 LGHNA, CDR2 YNFKEQ. With 1 base removed from V and 3 bases from J, the gap between germline ends came to 10 bases. The CDR3 reads CASSQGRGGYEQYF. The CDR3 DNA is TGTGCCAGCAGCCAAGGCAGGGGCGGCTACGAGCAGTACTTC.

The V gene is TRBV28, the J gene TRBJ2-1, with D unresolved. This CDR3 is built from 14 residues. The V and J ends lost 3 bases and 1 base respectively, with 7 bases between them. Germline CDR1 reads MDHEN; CDR2 reads SYDVKM. The CDR3 sequence: CASSLQRSYNEQFF. CDR3 nucleotide sequence: TGTGCCAGCAGTTTGCAGCGTTCCTACAATGAGCAGTTCTTC. The whole variable domain, filled in from reference TRBV28 and TRBJ2-1, reads DVKVTQSSRYLVKRTGEKVFLECVQDMDHENMFWYRQDPGLGLRLIYFSYDVKMKEKGDIPEGYSVSREKKERFSLILESASTNQTSMYLCASSLQRSYNEQFFGPGTRLTVL.

The rearrangement joins TRBV5-1 to TRBJ1-2, with D perhaps TRBD1 (6 bases). The V gene lost 2 bases and the J gene lost 0 bases, with 11 bases spanning the gap. Germline V CDR1 and CDR2: SGHRS, YFSETQ. The CDR3 length is 15 residues. The DNA for the CDR3 is TGCGCCAGCAGCTTTGGACAGCTCGCTAACTATGGCTACACCTTC. As protein: CASSFGQLANYGYTF.

This chain joins TRBV27 and TRBJ1-5, with TRBD1 matching over 10 bases. The CDR3 has 15 residues. V shed 4 bases, J shed 3 bases, and the junction held 3 bases outside the gene matches. Germline CDR1 MNHEY, CDR2 SMNVEV (reference sequence). CDR3 nucleotide sequence: TGTGCCAGCAGTTACGACAGGGGGCCCAATCAGCCCCAGCATTTT. It yields the protein CASSYDRGPNQPQHF.

This chain links TRBV27 with TRBJ2-3; 7 nucleotides line up with TRBD2. The length of the CDR3 is 16 residues. J lost 4 bases, V lost 4 bases, and 11 bases had no gene match. Germline V gene data show CDR1 as MNHEY and CDR2 as SMNVEV (reference sequence). The CDR3 region has the DNA TGTGCCAGCAGTTCCTTAGGGGCGGGAGACCCAGATACGCAGTATTTT. Translation gives CASSSLGAGDPDTQYF.

The gene calls are TRBV6-1 and TRBJ2-7; D not certain. CDR1 is MNHNS and CDR2 is SASEGT in the germline V gene. Between the trimmed V and J ends, which lost 0 bases and 4 bases, there was a span of 13 bases. This CDR3 has 15 residues. The CDR3 loop is CASSEAPQALYEQYF. DNA of the CDR3: TGTGCCAGCAGTGAAGCCCCCCAGGCCCTATACGAGCAGTACTTC.

The chain couples TRBV18 to TRBJ1-5; TRBD1 agrees at 7 bases. Trimming at V came to 8 bases and at J to 0 bases, leaving 7 bases not matched to a gene. Looked up from germline, CDR1 is KGHSH and CDR2 is LQKENI. This CDR3 is 15 amino acids long. CDR3 sequence (DNA): TGTGCCAGCCTCTGGTCAGGGGGTAGCAATCAGCCCCAGCATTTT. It is translated as CASLWSGGSNQPQHF.

This clone was recorded a few times. V is TRBV5-4 and J is TRBJ2-7; 7 nucleotides agree with TRBD1. In germline, CDR1 is SGHNT, CDR2 YYREEE (reference sequence). The J segment lost 5 bases and the V segment lost 2 bases, leaving 7 bases of the junction unmatched. The CDR3 covers 14 residues. DNA of the CDR3: TGTGCCAGCAGCTTTTCTGCAGGGGGAAACGAGCAGTACTTC. As protein: CASSFSAGGNEQYF. The entire variable domain, with the rest obtained from reference TRBV5-4 and TRBJ2-7, is as follows: ETGVTQSPTHLIKTRGQQVTLRCSSQSGHNTVSWYQQALGQGPQFIFQYYREEENGRGNFPPRFSGLQFPNYSSELNVNALELDDSALYLCASSFSAGGNEQYFGPGTRLTVT.

The CDR3 here is CASQGEYEQYF. CDR3 nucleotide sequence: TGTGCCAGCCAGGGGGAGTACGAGCAGTACTTC. This chain uses TRBV2 with TRBJ2-7, with 7 bases matching TRBD1. The germline gives CDR1 SNHLY, CDR2 FYNNEI. The CDR3 has 11 residues. The trim removed 8 bases at V and 4 bases at J, leaving 2 bases unmatched.

This clone was recorded only once. V is TRBV5-5 and J is TRBJ1-4; 10 nucleotides align to TRBD1. V was clipped by 2 bases and J by 5 bases; unmatched bases: 6. CDR3 length equals 16 residues. Germline loops: CDR1 SGHKS, CDR2 YYEKEE (reference sequence). This CDR3 is CASSFTQGQGNEKLFF. The CDR3 coding sequence is TGTGCCAGCAGCTTTACCCAGGGACAGGGGAATGAAAAACTGTTTTTT.